The 10 T cell receptor beta chains presented below share a single source sample, sequenced in a study of blood T cell repertoires in COVID-19. Using immunoSEQ multiplex PCR, the repertoire was profiled, and TCRdb retains in-frame clones only, with some absent. The data hold over 600,000 clones, with 80% to 90% observed a single time. Sequenced material: peripheral blood. Every receptor here comes from a woman younger than 30 with acute or convalescent COVID-19.

This rearrangement joins TRBV6-6 to TRBJ1-1; D gene ambiguous. CDR3 length: 14 amino acids. V was trimmed by 2 bases and J by 2 bases, leaving 9 bases between them. Germline CDR1 and CDR2: MNHNY and SVGAGI (reference sequence). The CDR3 nucleotides read TGTGCCAGCAGTTACACTCGGGTTAACACTGAAGCTTTCTTT. This encodes CASSYTRVNTEAFF.

A word on this clone: Within the sample, other DNA sequences also encode this same CDR3. V is TRBV4-1 and J is TRBJ2-7; TRBD1 agrees at 7 bases. The CDR3 spans 15 residues. Germline assignment: CDR1 MGHRA and CDR2 YSYEKL. The J segment lost 3 bases and the V segment lost 1 base, leaving 6 bases of the junction unmatched. In DNA form, the CDR3 reads TGCGCCAGCAGCCAAGTTGGCACAGGGGACTACGAGCAGTACTTC. Translation: CASSQVGTGDYEQYF.

The rearrangement joins TRBV30 to TRBJ1-2; TRBD1 might be the D (6 bases). The V gene lost 4 bases and the J gene lost 0 bases, with 15 bases spanning the gap. The length of the CDR3 is 15 residues. Germline V CDR1 and CDR2: GTSNPN, SVGIG (reference sequence). CDR3: CAWTMDSVANYGYTF. CDR3 coding DNA: TGTGCCTGGACCATGGACAGCGTAGCTAACTATGGCTACACCTTC.

This chain connects TRBV5-6 to TRBJ1-2, with 8 bases matching TRBD1. Looked up from germline, CDR1 is SGHDT and CDR2 is YYEEEE. The CDR3 sequence is 13 residues long. J gave up 6 bases and V 1 base, and 2 bases lay outside the gene matches. CDR3 loop: CASSLKQGDGYTF. CDR3 coding DNA: TGTGCCAGCAGCTTGAAACAGGGGGATGGCTACACCTTC. Variable domain in full (rest from reference TRBV5-6 and TRBJ1-2): DAGVTQSPTHLIKTRGQQVTLRCSPKSGHDTVSWYQQALGQGPQFIFQYYEEEERQRGNFPDRFSGHQFPNYSSELNVNALLLGDSALYLCASSLKQGDGYTFGSGTRLTVV.

This clone was seen just once. This chain uses TRBV2 with TRBJ1-5, with 11 nucleotides matching TRBD1. Germline V gene lookup returns CDR1 SNHLY and CDR2 FYNNEI. The CDR3 sequence is 14 residues long. The V and J ends lost 8 bases and 9 bases, in that order; junction bases with no gene match: 9. This CDR3 is CASAGQGVRGPQHF. As DNA, the CDR3 is TGTGCCAGCGCGGGACAGGGGGTACGGGGGCCCCAGCATTTT.

The chain uses TRBV25-1 and TRBJ1-4; D ambiguous. V dropped 2 bases and J dropped 0 bases, with 10 bases sitting between them. Germline CDR1 reads MGHDK; CDR2 reads SYGVNS. The CDR3 sequence is 16 residues long. CDR3 nucleotides: TGTGCCAGCAGTGAACGAGCATTTGCAACTAATGAAAAACTGTTTTTT. It specifies CASSERAFATNEKLFF.

The chain joins TRBV5-5 to TRBJ2-6; 11 nucleotides line up with TRBD1. There are 18 residues in the CDR3. V gave up 2 bases and J gave up 3 bases; unmatched junction bases: 7. Germline CDR1 and CDR2: SGHKS and YYEKEE (reference sequence). The CDR3 sequence: CASSLAGQGAHGANVLTF. As DNA, the CDR3 is TGTGCCAGCAGCTTAGCCGGACAGGGGGCGCATGGGGCCAACGTCCTGACTTTC. The whole variable domain, remainder taken from reference TRBV5-5 and TRBJ2-6, is DAGVTQSPTHLIKTRGQQVTLRCSPISGHKSVSWYQQVLGQGPQFIFQYYEKEERGRGNFPDRFSARQFPNYSSELNVNALLLGDSALYLCASSLAGQGAHGANVLTFGAGSRLTVL.

The chain combines TRBV19 with TRBJ2-3, with D possibly being TRBD1 (5 bases). Germline CDR1 is LNHDA and CDR2 is SQIVND (reference sequence). This CDR3 is 15 amino acids long. V gave up 8 bases and J gave up 3 bases, with 18 bases separating them. CDR3 in amino acids: CASSEGQTPTDTQYF. As DNA, the CDR3 is TGTGCCAGTTCTGAAGGACAAACCCCAACAGATACGCAGTATTTT.

This chain links TRBV6-6 with TRBJ1-1; D remains unclear. The CDR3 has 13 amino acids. V was clipped by 5 bases and J by 6 bases, with 13 bases between them. Germline lookup yields CDR1 MNHNY and CDR2 SVGAGI (reference sequence). The CDR3 coding sequence is TGTGCCAGCAGTACATTCAGGATATCTGAAGCTTTCTTT. Protein product: CASSTFRISEAFF.

The gene calls are TRBV9 and TRBJ2-3; TRBD1 matches 7 bases. CDR3 length equals 16 residues. Looked up from germline, CDR1 is SGDLS and CDR2 is YYNGEE. Germline trimming cut 3 bases from V and 4 bases from J; bases unmatched to any gene: 11. This CDR3 reads CASSEGARDSSDTQYF. The CDR3, as DNA: TGTGCCAGCAGCGAAGGGGCCCGGGACAGTTCAGATACGCAGTATTTT.